This entry is about one T cell receptor (beta chain). Its target is not known. Exclusion of a patient resulted from uncontrolled infection, other autoimmune disease, pregnancy or lactation. From RNA transcripts, TCR beta CDR3 regions were amplified. HTBI primers were employed in a first-round RT-PCR of the TCR CDR3. MiXCR, applied by TCRdb to the multiplex PCR reads, yields one record per CDR3 protein. The repertoire includes under 300,000 distinct CDR3 sequences, over 12% of them detected once, and 30% sits in the top ten. The data belong to a study of T cells in Graves' hyperthyroidism and ophthalmopathy. The study's findings and limits: Median prediction lead before ophthalmopathy onset was 5 to 7.5 months with the model. Blood also contained most expanded thyroid clonotypes above 0.001.

With V trimmed by 7 bases and J by 2 bases, 4 bases remained unmatched. The CDR3 totals 12 residues. Germline loops: CDR1 SQVTM, CDR2 ANQGSEA. The rearrangement links TRBV29-1 to TRBJ1-2, with 7 bases fitting TRBD1. The sequence was obtained from a woman aged 50 to 65 with Graves' hyperthyroidism that later progressed to Graves' ophthalmopathy. Input material: blood. CDR3 loop: CSGTGANYGYTF. In DNA, the CDR3 is TGCAGCGGGACAGGAGCAAACTATGGCTACACCTTC.